The source of this TCR beta chain is a study of response to subunit inactivated influenza vaccine. V gave up 3 bases and J gave up 0 bases, with 9 bases separating them. CDR3 length: 15 residues. Germline lookup yields CDR1 LNHNV and CDR2 YYDKDF (reference sequence). This clonotype was picked up many times. TCRdb itself ran the RT-PCR reads through MiXCR, one entry per CDR3 protein. Altogether around 190,000 distinct CDR3 sequences are present, about 15% being singletons, with the ten largest covering roughly 24%. This clonotype originated in a man between 45 and 60 years old who received an inactivated influenza vaccine. V and J are TRBV15 and TRBJ2-1, with D possibly matching TRBD2 (5 bases). The sequenced sample was CD8+ T cells sorted from PBMCs, obtained roughly 5 days after vaccination. The CDR3 reads CATSSRGSSYNEQFF. CDR3 in DNA: TGTGCCACCAGCAGCCGGGGTAGCTCCTACAATGAGCAGTTCTTC.